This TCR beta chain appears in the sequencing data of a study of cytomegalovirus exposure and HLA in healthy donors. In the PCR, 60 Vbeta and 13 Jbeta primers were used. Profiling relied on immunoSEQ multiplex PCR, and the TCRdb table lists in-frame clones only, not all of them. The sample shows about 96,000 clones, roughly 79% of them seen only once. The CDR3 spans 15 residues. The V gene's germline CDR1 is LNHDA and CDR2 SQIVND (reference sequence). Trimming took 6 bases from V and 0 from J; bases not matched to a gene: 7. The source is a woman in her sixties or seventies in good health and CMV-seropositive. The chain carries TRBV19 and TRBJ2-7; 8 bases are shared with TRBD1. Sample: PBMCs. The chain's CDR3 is CASSQDREASYEQYF. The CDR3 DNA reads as TGTGCCAGTAGCCAGGACAGGGAGGCCTCCTACGAGCAGTACTTC.